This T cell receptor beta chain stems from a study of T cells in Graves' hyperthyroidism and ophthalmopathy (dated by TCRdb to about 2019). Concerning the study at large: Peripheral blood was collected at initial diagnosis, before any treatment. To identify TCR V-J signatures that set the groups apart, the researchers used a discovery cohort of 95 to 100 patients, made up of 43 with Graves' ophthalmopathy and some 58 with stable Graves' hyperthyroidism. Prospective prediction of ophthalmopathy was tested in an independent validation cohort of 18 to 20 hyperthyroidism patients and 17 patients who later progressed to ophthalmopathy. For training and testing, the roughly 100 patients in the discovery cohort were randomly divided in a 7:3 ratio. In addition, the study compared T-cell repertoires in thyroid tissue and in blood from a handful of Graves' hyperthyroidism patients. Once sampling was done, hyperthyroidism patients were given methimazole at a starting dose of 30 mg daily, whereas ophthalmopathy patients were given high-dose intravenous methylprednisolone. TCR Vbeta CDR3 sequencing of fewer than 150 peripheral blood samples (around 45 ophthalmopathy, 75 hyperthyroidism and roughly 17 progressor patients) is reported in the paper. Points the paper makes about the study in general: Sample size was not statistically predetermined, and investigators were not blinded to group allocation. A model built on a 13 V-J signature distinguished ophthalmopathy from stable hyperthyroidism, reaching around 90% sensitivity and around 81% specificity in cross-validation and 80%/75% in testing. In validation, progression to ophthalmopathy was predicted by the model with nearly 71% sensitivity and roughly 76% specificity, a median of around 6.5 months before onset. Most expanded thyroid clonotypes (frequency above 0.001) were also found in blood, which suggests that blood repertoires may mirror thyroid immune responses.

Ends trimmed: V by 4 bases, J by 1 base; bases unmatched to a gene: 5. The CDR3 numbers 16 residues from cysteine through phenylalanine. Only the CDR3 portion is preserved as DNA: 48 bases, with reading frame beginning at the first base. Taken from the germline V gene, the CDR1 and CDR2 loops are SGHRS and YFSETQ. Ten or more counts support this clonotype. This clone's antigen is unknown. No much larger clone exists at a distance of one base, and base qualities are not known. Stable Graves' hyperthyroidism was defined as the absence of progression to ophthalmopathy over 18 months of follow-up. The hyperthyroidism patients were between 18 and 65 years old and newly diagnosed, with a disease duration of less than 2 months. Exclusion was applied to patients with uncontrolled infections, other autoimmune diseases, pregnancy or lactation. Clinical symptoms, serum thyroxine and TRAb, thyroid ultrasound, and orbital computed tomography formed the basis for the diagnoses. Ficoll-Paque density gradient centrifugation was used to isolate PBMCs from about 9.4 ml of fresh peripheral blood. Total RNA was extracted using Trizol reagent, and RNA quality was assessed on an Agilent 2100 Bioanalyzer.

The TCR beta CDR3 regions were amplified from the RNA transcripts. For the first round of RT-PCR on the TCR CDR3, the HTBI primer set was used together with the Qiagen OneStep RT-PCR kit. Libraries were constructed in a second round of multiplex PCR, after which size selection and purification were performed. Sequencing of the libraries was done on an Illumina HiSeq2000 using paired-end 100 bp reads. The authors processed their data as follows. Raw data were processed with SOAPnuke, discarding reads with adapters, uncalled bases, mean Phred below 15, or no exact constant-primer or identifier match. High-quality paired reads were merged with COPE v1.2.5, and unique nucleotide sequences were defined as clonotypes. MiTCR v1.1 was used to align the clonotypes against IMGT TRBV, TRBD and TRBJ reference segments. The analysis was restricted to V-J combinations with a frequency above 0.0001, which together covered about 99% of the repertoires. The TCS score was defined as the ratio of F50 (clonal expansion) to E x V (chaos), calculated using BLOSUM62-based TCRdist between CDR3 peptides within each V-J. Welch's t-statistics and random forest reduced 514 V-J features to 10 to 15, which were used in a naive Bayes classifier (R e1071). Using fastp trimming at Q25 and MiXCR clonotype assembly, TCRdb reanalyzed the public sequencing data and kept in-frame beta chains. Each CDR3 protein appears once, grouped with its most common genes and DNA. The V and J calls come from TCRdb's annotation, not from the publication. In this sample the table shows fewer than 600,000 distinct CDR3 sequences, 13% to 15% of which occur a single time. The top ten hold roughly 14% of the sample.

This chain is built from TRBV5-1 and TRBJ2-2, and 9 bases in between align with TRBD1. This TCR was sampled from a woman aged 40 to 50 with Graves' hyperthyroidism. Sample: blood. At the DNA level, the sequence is TGCGCCAGCAGCAGGACAGGGGCGCAGAACACCGGGGAGCTGTTTTTT. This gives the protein CASSRTGAQNTGELFF.